This T cell receptor (beta chain) came from a study of T cell clones after liver transplantation. Study summary: Blood was drawn pre-transplant, before withdrawal, and after full or failed withdrawal. The study's findings and limits: A larger donor-reactive than third-party decline suggested partial antigen-specific deletion. Graft donor-reactive T cells may have migrated into the graft rather than being deleted.

The V end was cut by 4 bases, the J end by 6 bases, with 14 bases between. The CDR3 runs 13 residues. Germline CDR1 reads SGHRS; CDR2 reads YFSETQ. Sequencing was performed with immunoSEQ multiplex PCR; in TCRdb, only in-frame clones are kept and a portion is missing. Counted here are about 78,000 clones, about 80% occurring once; the ten biggest clones make up around 0.66%. Worth noting for this clone: Its antigen is as yet unknown.

This receptor was identified in a human donor who received a liver transplant. Specimen: CD4+ T cells from blood, collected before liver transplant. This rearrangement joins TRBV5-1 to TRBJ2-7; D could derive from TRBD1 or TRBD2 (5 bases each). CDR3: CASSPGTMGEQYF. The CDR3, as DNA: TGCGCCAGCAGCCCAGGGACCATGGGCGAGCAGTACTTC. Variable domain in full (rest from reference TRBV5-1 and TRBJ2-7): KAGVTQTPRYLIKTRGQQVTLSCSPISGHRSVSWYQQTPGQGLQFLFEYFSETQRNKGNFPGRFSGRQFSNSRSEMNVSTLELGDSALYLCASSPGTMGEQYFGPGTRLTVT.